This entry features one T cell receptor beta chain sequence. Seattle's cohort entered during active infection and was followed longitudinally. The CDR3 runs 14 residues. Trimming pared 4 bases from V and 5 bases from J, leaving 15 bases between. The V gene's germline CDR1 is SGDLS and CDR2 YYNGEE. The data derive from a study of blood T cell repertoires in COVID-19. Study summary: Samples came from the United States, Italy and Spain, spanning acute and convalescent COVID-19. Sources were T cells, B-cell-depleted T cells, or PBMCs; the material itself was cDNA or gDNA.

Original processing notes: Using reference gene primer amplification, nucleated cell counts were estimated. Assay used: immunoSEQ multiplex PCR; TCRdb lists only in-frame clones, some missing. For V, J and clone size, that table is used; D and trimming come from the DNA. The sample contains tens of thousands of clones, 80% of which appear only once. The rearrangement uses TRBV9 and TRBJ1-2; D possibly corresponds to TRBD1 (6 bases). What was sequenced was peripheral blood. The TCR was taken from a man aged 25-45 years with COVID-19, enrolled during active disease. CDR3 nucleotides: TGTGCCAGCAGCCCCGGACAGAAGTTTTATGGCTACACCTTC. Translated, it gives CASSPGQKFYGYTF.